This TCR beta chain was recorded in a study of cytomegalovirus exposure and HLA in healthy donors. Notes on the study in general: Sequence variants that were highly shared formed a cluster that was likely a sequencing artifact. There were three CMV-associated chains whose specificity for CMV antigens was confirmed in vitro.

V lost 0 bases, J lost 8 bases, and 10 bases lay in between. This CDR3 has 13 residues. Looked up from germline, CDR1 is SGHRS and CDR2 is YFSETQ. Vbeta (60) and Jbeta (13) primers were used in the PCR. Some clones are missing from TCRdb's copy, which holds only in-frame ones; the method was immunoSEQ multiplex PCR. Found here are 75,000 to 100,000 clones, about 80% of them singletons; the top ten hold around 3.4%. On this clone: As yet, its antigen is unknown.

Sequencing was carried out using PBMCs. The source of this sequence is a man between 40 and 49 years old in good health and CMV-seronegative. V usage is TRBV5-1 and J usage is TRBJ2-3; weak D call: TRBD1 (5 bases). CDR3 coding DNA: TGCGCCAGCAGCTTGGTACAGGAAGCTACGCAGTATTTT. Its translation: CASSLVQEATQYF. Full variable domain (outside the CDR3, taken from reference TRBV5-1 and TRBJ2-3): KAGVTQTPRYLIKTRGQQVTLSCSPISGHRSVSWYQQTPGQGLQFLFEYFSETQRNKGNFPGRFSGRQFSNSRSEMNVSTLELGDSALYLCASSLVQEATQYFGPGTRLTVL.